The 12 T cell receptor beta chains below were found in one sample sequenced in a study of blood T cell repertoires in COVID-19. The protocol was immunoSEQ multiplex PCR, while the TCRdb copy is restricted to in-frame clones and leaves out a portion. The sample has about 110,000 clones, 82% seen once. Material for sequencing was peripheral blood. These TCRs come from a man aged 70 or older with acute or convalescent COVID-19.

V is TRBV12-3 or TRBV12-4 and J is TRBJ2-3; possibly TRBD1 for D (5 bases). There are 13 residues in the CDR3. V shed 7 bases and J shed 3 bases, with 11 bases lying between them. This CDR3 is CASTLRGTDTQYF. The CDR3 coding sequence is TGTGCCAGCACCCTTAGGGGTACAGATACGCAGTATTTT.

CDR3 nucleotide sequence: TGTGCCAGCAGCTTAGGAACAGGGTACGATACGCAGTATTTT. It translates to CASSLGTGYDTQYF. The V call is TRBV7-8, the J call TRBJ2-3, with D possibly being TRBD1 (6 bases). V gave up 1 base and J gave up 6 bases, with 11 bases separating them. Germline loops: CDR1 SGHVS, CDR2 FQNEAQ. This CDR3 spans 14 amino acids.

The chain couples TRBV4-2 to TRBJ1-2; D possibly corresponds to TRBD1 (6 bases). V shed 3 bases and J shed 6 bases, with 8 bases lying between them. CDR3 length equals 12 residues. The V gene's germline CDR1 is LGHNA and CDR2 YNFKEQ. CDR3 DNA sequence: TGTGCCAGCAGCCACCCAGGGGATGGCTACACCTTC. Its translation is CASSHPGDGYTF.

The J gene is TRBJ2-5, the V gene TRBV5-8; D is undetermined. This CDR3 has 15 residues. CDR1 SGHTS and CDR2 YDEGEE come from the germline V gene. Trimming removed 6 bases from V and 2 bases from J, with 17 bases in between. As DNA, the CDR3 is TGTGCCAGCACCACCCGGCAGGTCGGACAAGAGACCCAGTACTTC. This gives the protein CASTTRQVGQETQYF.

This clone was observed once. J is TRBJ1-4 and V is TRBV5-6; 8 nucleotides match TRBD1. There are 16 residues in the CDR3. The V gene end was trimmed by 0 bases and the J gene end by 4 bases; junction bases not matched to a gene: 5. CDR1 and CDR2 (germline): SGHDT, YYEEEE. CDR3 amino acids: CASSLAGQVLNEKLFF. Written as DNA, the CDR3 is TGTGCCAGCAGCTTGGCGGGACAGGTACTTAATGAAAAACTGTTTTTT.

The chain recombines TRBV28 with TRBJ1-5; tentative D call: TRBD1 (5 bases). The germline CDR1 and CDR2 sequences are MDHEN and SYDVKM. The V end lost 3 bases, the J end lost 0 bases, and 9 bases lay between the germline ends. This CDR3 comprises 15 residues. This CDR3 is CASSFGGDSNQPQHF. CDR3 bases: TGTGCCAGCAGTTTCGGGGGAGATAGCAATCAGCCCCAGCATTTT.

The chain links TRBV6-6 to TRBJ1-4; tentatively, D is TRBD1 (6 bases). Trimming shortened V by 6 bases and J by 8 bases, and 10 bases separated the two germline ends. CDR1 and CDR2 (germline): MNHNY, SVGAGI (reference sequence). The CDR3 totals 12 residues. The CDR3, as DNA: TGTGCCAGCAGCGCGACAGGAGAAAAACTGTTTTTT. This encodes CASSATGEKLFF.

The rearrangement links TRBV4-2 to TRBJ2-2; the D is unclear. The CDR3 is made up of 14 amino acids. Trimming took off 3 bases at V and 0 bases at J, with 5 bases between the two ends. The germline gives CDR1 LGHNA, CDR2 YNFKEQ. The CDR3 DNA is TGTGCCAGCAGCCAGCGGCCGAACACCGGGGAGCTGTTTTTT. Protein product: CASSQRPNTGELFF.

This rearrangement joins TRBV7-9 to TRBJ1-6, with D uncertain. Germline CDR1 is SEHNR and CDR2 is FQNEAQ (reference sequence). The germline V and J ends were trimmed by 5 bases and 7 bases, with 15 bases remaining between them. The CDR3 spans 15 residues. CDR3 DNA sequence: TGTGCCAGCAGCCAGAGACATATAGACAATTCACCCCTCCACTTT. Amino acid sequence: CASSQRHIDNSPLHF.

This clone appeared a single time. The chain employs TRBV6-4 and TRBJ2-7; 7 bases map to TRBD1. V lost 0 bases, J lost 2 bases, and 10 bases stayed unmatched. The CDR3 runs to 17 residues. Per the germline V gene, CDR1 is MRHNA and CDR2 is SNTAGT. For the CDR3, the DNA is TGTGCCAGCAGTGACTCTTGGTTGGGGACAGTGACCTACGAGCAGTACTTC. Amino acid sequence: CASSDSWLGTVTYEQYF.

V and J are TRBV6-4 and TRBJ1-5, with 10 positions matching TRBD1. V shed 6 bases and J 2 bases; nucleotides not matched to a gene: 13. The CDR3 length is 18 residues. The germline V gene has CDR1 MRHNA and CDR2 SNTAGT. CDR3 residues: CASSRDRGGLYGNQPQHF. In DNA, the CDR3 is TGTGCCAGCAGCCGGGACAGGGGAGGGCTATATGGCAATCAGCCCCAGCATTTT.

This sequence joins TRBV4-1 and TRBJ1-2; the match to TRBD1 covers 9 bases. The length of the CDR3 is 13 residues. Germline CDR1 is MGHRA and CDR2 is YSYEKL. With 4 bases clipped from V and 7 bases from J, the junction kept 4 bases outside the gene matches. Written as DNA, the CDR3 is TGCGCCAGCAGCCCAGACAGGGGGGTTGGCTACACCTTC. It is translated as CASSPDRGVGYTF.